The 16 T cell receptor beta chains below come from one sample, sequenced in a study of tumor and adjacent non-tumor tissue in lung cancer. This sample's RNA came from whole unsorted tissue. A modified ARM-PCR protocol with three rounds of nested PCR amplified TCRbeta. TCRdb analysed the multiplex PCR reads with MiXCR anew, one entry per CDR3 protein. The table includes roughly 200,000 distinct CDR3 sequences, 60% to 85% detected once. The sample was lung tumor tissue. These TCRs come from a man in his fifties or sixties with non-small cell lung cancer.

As concerns this clonotype: This sequence may be a read error, since a much larger clone differs from it by one base. This chain uses TRBV11-2 with TRBJ1-2; 7 positions agree with TRBD1. Germline V gene lookup returns CDR1 SGHAT and CDR2 FQNNGV. CDR3 size: 13 residues. The junction had 13 bases not matched to a gene; V was cut back by 5 bases and J by 13 bases. DNA of the CDR3: TGTGCCAGCAGCCTAAACGACAGGGCCAGCTGCACCTTC. This translates into CASSLNDRASCTF.

This chain joins TRBV5-4 and TRBJ1-4; unclear D gene. The germline V gene has CDR1 SGHNT and CDR2 YYREEE (reference sequence). The ends were cut back, 0 bases at V and 0 bases at J, with 15 bases in the middle. This CDR3 spans 18 amino acids. CDR3: CASSLGGILSATNEKLFF. The CDR3 DNA sequence: TGTGCCAGCAGCTTGGGAGGAATACTTTCCGCAACTAATGAAAAACTGTTTTTT.

Remarks on this clonotype: An end of the junction does not agree with germline; a read error may underlie this. V gene TRBV4-2 combines with J gene TRBJ2-7; 8 nucleotides agree with TRBD2. The CDR3 covers 14 residues. Germline CDR1 and CDR2: LGHNA and YNFKEQ. The CDR3 region is CASSQGTSSNEQYF. The CDR3 DNA reads as TGTGCCAGCAGCCAAGGGACTAGCTCCAACGAGCAGTATTTC.

With regard to this clonotype: A read error is possible here, since a much larger clone lies one base away. J is TRBJ1-2 and V is TRBV6-5; D not certain. Germline assignment: CDR1 MNHEY and CDR2 SVGAGI. CDR3 size: 14 residues. Here the CDR3 DNA reads TGTGCCAGCAGTTACAGGGCTACAGTTCGTGGCTACATCTTC. Translation: CASSYRATVRGYIF.

This chain joins TRBV20-1 and TRBJ2-3, with TRBD1 identical over 7 bases. Trimming cost V 6 bases and J 1 base; bases outside gene matches: 7. Per germline, CDR1 DFQATT and CDR2 SNEGSKA (reference sequence). The CDR3 totals 14 residues. The CDR3 loop reads CSASGTVGTDTQYF. DNA for the CDR3: TGCAGTGCGTCCGGGACAGTGGGCACAGATACGCAGTATTTT.

Comments on this clonotype: A much larger clone differs from this one at a single base, so this may be a read error. The chain employs TRBV7-8 and TRBJ1-2; D ambiguous. In germline, CDR1 is SGHVS, CDR2 FQNEAQ. This CDR3 is built from 12 residues. The CDR3 DNA reads as TGTGTCAGCAGCTTAGGAAACTATGGCTACACCTTC. This encodes CVSSLGNYGYTF.

As to this clonotype: Because the CDR3 is missing its conserved closing phenylalanine or tryptophan, this is likely a read error. This rearrangement joins TRBV11-3 to TRBJ2-1; 10 bases are a match to TRBD2. CDR3 length equals 13 residues. The V gene's germline CDR1 is SGHNT and CDR2 YENEEA. The V segment lost 2 bases and the J segment 12 bases; nucleotides outside the gene matches: 4. This CDR3 reads CASSLLAGVVQFY. CDR3 DNA: TGTGCCAGCAGCTTACTAGCGGGAGTTGTGCAGTTCTAC.

This clonotype was counted once. The junction departs from germline at one end; a sequencing error may be responsible. The CDR3 DNA follows: TGCGGTGCAGAGGGGGACACACGCTACAATGAGCAGCTCTTC. It is translated as CGAEGDTRYNEQLF. The chain has TRBV20-1 and TRBJ2-1; maybe TRBD1 (6 bases). Germline assignment: CDR1 DFQATT and CDR2 SNEGSKA (reference sequence). The CDR3 loop spans 14 amino acids.

The CDR3 bases are TGTGCCAGCAGCACATCGACTAACCCAAACGAGCAGTACTTC. Encoded protein: CASSTSTNPNEQYF. The rearrangement links TRBV28 to TRBJ2-7, with D tentatively TRBD2 (5 bases). CDR1 MDHEN and CDR2 SYDVKM come from the germline V gene. V gave up 6 bases and J gave up 5 bases, with 17 bases separating them. The CDR3 is 14 residues long.

Points on this clonotype: This may come from a read error, since a much larger clone is one base off. The chain is built from TRBV20-1 and TRBJ2-4, with 10 bases fitting TRBD2. Germline CDR1 is DFQATT and CDR2 is SNEGSKA (reference sequence). The CDR3 loop spans 15 amino acids. Here the CDR3 reads CSGYIAGGTKNIQNF. The CDR3 region has the DNA TGCAGTGGCTACATAGCGGGAGGAACCAAAAACATTCAGAACTTC.

About this clonotype: A clone one base away is much larger, so this may be a read error. Given the absence of the conserved phenylalanine or tryptophan at the CDR3 end, a read error is likely. This chain connects TRBV29-1 to TRBJ1-4; D unresolved. V gave up 3 bases and J gave up 0 bases, with 5 bases separating them. Germline assignment: CDR1 SQVTM and CDR2 ANQGSEA. This CDR3 has 13 residues. This CDR3 reads CSVETSTNEKLFI. As DNA, the CDR3 is TGCAGCGTTGAGACCTCAACTAATGAAAAACTGTTTATT.

This clonotype occurred a few times. The chain employs TRBV6-1 and TRBJ2-7, with 10 nucleotides matching TRBD2. The length of the CDR3 is 15 residues. The germline CDR1 and CDR2 sequences are MNHNS and SASEGT. V gave up 4 bases and J gave up 3 bases; unmatched junction bases: 6. CDR3 DNA sequence: TGTGCCAGCAGTGCACTAGCGGGAAATTTCTACGAGCAGTACTTC. Translation gives CASSALAGNFYEQYF.

About this clonotype itself: The junction and the germline gene differ at one end; a read error may be behind it. This sequence joins TRBV5-1 and TRBJ2-2; weak D call: TRBD2 (5 bases). Germline V gene data show CDR1 as SGHRS and CDR2 as YFSETQ. The CDR3 consists of 13 residues. CDR3: CATSRRLAGELFF. The CDR3 coding sequence is TGCGCCACCTCCCGGAGGCTCGCCGGGGAACTGTTTTTT.

The rearrangement uses TRBV24-1 and TRBJ2-5; 8 bases map to TRBD1. Germline-derived CDR1 and CDR2 are KGHDR and SFDVKD. The CDR3 runs to 16 residues. The V segment lost 6 bases and the J segment 4 bases; nucleotides outside the gene matches: 12. CDR3 protein: CATSNPTAGGIETQYF. The CDR3 DNA reads TGTGCCACCAGTAATCCCACGGCAGGGGGCATAGAGACCCAGTACTTC.

The table lists this clonotype with a count of one. V gene TRBV29-1 combines with J gene TRBJ2-1; TRBD2 matches at 13 bases. CDR3 length equals 18 residues. Germline V gives CDR1 SQVTM, CDR2 ANQGSEA. V lost 2 bases, J lost 8 bases, and 15 bases stayed unmatched. CDR3 DNA sequence: TGCAGCGTTGAACCCTACCGTGTGACTAGCGGGAGGAGGGATGAGCAGTTCTTC. Protein sequence: CSVEPYRVTSGRRDEQFF.

Note on this clonotype: A read error may explain this, as a much larger clone is one base away. V gene TRBV20-1 combines with J gene TRBJ1-2; TRBD1 agrees at 7 bases. The CDR3 has 12 amino acids. Germline assignment: CDR1 DFQATT and CDR2 SNEGSKA (reference sequence). CDR3 in amino acids: CGATDRIYGYTF. CDR3 bases: TGCGGTGCTACGGACAGGATTTATGGCTACACCTTC.